What follows are 22 T cell receptor beta chains derived from one specimen sequenced in a study of T-cell memory formation after mild COVID-19 (dated by TCRdb to about 2021). The library was made by 5' RACE. The listed sequencing device is Illumina NovaSeq 6000. TCRdb's own reprocessing of the public reads used fastp at Q25 and MiXCR and kept productive beta chains. When rows share a CDR3 protein, they turn into one entry using the most common DNA and genes. This sample holds almost 45,000 distinct CDR3 sequences; around 6.6% were observed only once. The ten largest clones capture approximately 0.8% of the sample. What was sequenced was PBMCs or a T cell subset sorted from them (not recorded which). The receptors shown here come from an adult who had mild COVID-19 (a few samples of this study predate the infection). The sample titles of this study are shuffled in the database, so cell type and time point are left out.

This clonotype was counted at least ten times. V usage is TRBV5-1 and J usage is TRBJ2-6; no definite D call. Trimming removed 0 bases at V and 0 bases at J, with 7 bases between. Germline loops: CDR1 SGHRS, CDR2 YFSETQ. CDR3 length: 16 residues. The CDR3 loop is CASSLDWSSGANVLTF. The CDR3 DNA sequence: TGCGCCAGCAGCTTGGATTGGAGCTCTGGGGCCAACGTCCTGACTTTC.

This clonotype was seen ten or more times. This chain links TRBV10-3 with TRBJ2-1; D uncertain. Germline V gives CDR1 ENHRY, CDR2 SYGVKD. The length of the CDR3 is 13 residues. Trimming removed 4 bases at V and 6 bases at J, with 10 bases between. In DNA, the CDR3 is TGTGCCATCAGTGTTGGCACCAGCAATGAGCAGTTCTTC. This translates into CAISVGTSNEQFF.

This clonotype was observed many times. The J gene is TRBJ1-2, the V gene TRBV6-5, with D perhaps TRBD1 (5 bases). Trimming took 4 bases from V and 8 from J, leaving 14 bases between them. This CDR3 contains 13 residues. Germline-derived CDR1 and CDR2 are MNHEY and SVGAGI. CDR3 DNA: TGTGCCAGCAGTTCCAGGGACGGGTCCGGCTACACCTTC. This encodes CASSSRDGSGYTF.

This clonotype was seen ten or more times. The chain is built from TRBV5-1 and TRBJ2-3; maybe TRBD1 (8 bases). Germline values: CDR1 SGHRS, CDR2 YFSETQ. Deletions cut 3 bases from V and 2 bases from J, with 16 bases between. The CDR3 has 16 residues. CDR3 protein: CASSSQQGGSTDTQYF. CDR3 DNA: TGCGCCAGCAGCTCACAACAGGGGGGGTCCACAGATACGCAGTATTTT.

This clonotype showed up many times. The V gene is TRBV7-8, the J gene TRBJ2-3; the D gene could be TRBD1 or TRBD2 (5 bases each). Germline V lookup: CDR1 SGHVS, CDR2 FQNEAQ. The CDR3 is 17 amino acids. V was cut by 0 bases and J by 5 bases, with 18 bases left in between. The CDR3 loop reads CASSLARGQTVLDTQYF. CDR3 coding DNA: TGTGCCAGCAGCTTAGCGAGGGGTCAAACCGTCCTAGATACGCAGTATTTT.

In this sample, this clonotype turned up once. A much larger clonotype is one base distant, so this may be a read error. The chain carries TRBV14 and TRBJ2-7, with D unclear. Germline CDR1 is SGHDN and CDR2 is FVKESK. The CDR3 has 11 amino acids. CDR3 in amino acids: CDSSQEWEQYF. In DNA form, the CDR3 reads TGTGACAGCAGCCAAGAATGGGAGCAGTACTTC.

The chain combines TRBV11-2 with TRBJ1-2; unclear D gene. V was shortened by 0 bases and J by 4 bases, with 9 bases between the two germline ends. The germline gives CDR1 SGHAT, CDR2 FQNNGV. The CDR3 is made up of 14 amino acids. The CDR3, as DNA: TGTGCCAGCAGCTTAGAGGGAAGTGGCTATGGCTACACCTTC. Translating gives CASSLEGSGYGYTF.

This clonotype was picked up a small number of times. The chain recombines TRBV30 with TRBJ2-1; no firm D call. V dropped 0 bases and J dropped 1 base, with 10 bases sitting between them. The CDR3 is 15 residues long. The germline CDR1 and CDR2 sequences are GTSNPN and SVGIG (reference sequence). As DNA, the CDR3 is TGTGCCTGGAGTGTTTCCTGGGGTTCCTACAATGAGCAGTTCTTC. It encodes CAWSVSWGSYNEQFF.

This clonotype was recorded many times. The chain links TRBV11-1 to TRBJ2-1, with 9 nucleotides matching TRBD1. Trimming at V came to 3 bases and at J to 10 bases, leaving 13 bases not matched to a gene. The CDR3 runs to 16 residues. CDR1 SGHAT and CDR2 FQDESV come from the germline V gene (reference sequence). CDR3: CASSFSVTGGQVEQFF. In DNA, the CDR3 is TGTGCCAGCAGCTTTTCCGTGACAGGGGGGCAGGTAGAGCAGTTCTTC.

This clonotype turned up a few times. This rearrangement joins TRBV3-1 to TRBJ1-6; 9 bases fit TRBD1. The CDR3 spans 16 residues. Looked up from germline, CDR1 is LGHDT and CDR2 is YNNKEL (reference sequence). V shed 5 bases and J 7 bases; nucleotides not matched to a gene: 9. DNA of the CDR3: TGTGCCAGCAGCAGCGCCGGGACAGGGTACAATTCACCCCTCCACTTT. Amino acid sequence: CASSSAGTGYNSPLHF.

The chain links TRBV14 to TRBJ2-1; D is uncertain. Germline CDR1 is SGHDN and CDR2 is FVKESK. There are 15 residues in the CDR3. V lost 6 bases to trimming and J lost 6 bases, with 18 bases between them. The CDR3 DNA sequence: TGTGCCAGCAGTAAACGATCCCTGGGATCCAATGAGCAGTTCTTC. It codes for CASSKRSLGSNEQFF.

This clonotype was recorded a few times. The chain joins TRBV15 to TRBJ1-5, with TRBD1 matching over 10 bases. V lost 5 bases, J lost 3 bases, and 7 bases stayed unmatched. CDR1 is LNHNV and CDR2 is YYDKDF in the germline V gene (reference sequence). CDR3 length: 16 residues. The CDR3 DNA sequence: TGTGCCACCAGCGAGGGACAGGGGTTGGTCAATCAGCCCCAGCATTTT. This codes for CATSEGQGLVNQPQHF.

This clonotype has a count of ten or more. This chain connects TRBV5-1 to TRBJ1-1; weak D call: TRBD1 (6 bases). V lost 0 bases and J lost 5, with 20 bases in between. CDR3 length equals 17 residues. In germline, CDR1 is SGHRS, CDR2 YFSETQ. The CDR3, as DNA: TGCGCCAGCAGCTTGGTACAAATGAGGGGACAAGAAACTGAAGCTTTCTTT. Translated, it gives CASSLVQMRGQETEAFF.

This clonotype was recorded a few times. This sequence joins TRBV9 and TRBJ2-7; D not certain. The CDR3 consists of 12 residues. CDR1 is SGDLS, CDR2 YYNGEE, per germline. Trimming removed 0 bases at V and 4 bases at J, with 5 bases between. The CDR3 bases are TGTGCCAGCAGCGTAGACGGGTACGAGCAGTACTTC. Its translation is CASSVDGYEQYF. Drawing the rest from reference TRBV9 and TRBJ2-7, the complete variable domain is DSGVTQTPKHLITATGQRVTLRCSPRSGDLSVYWYQQSLDQGLQFLIQYYNGEERAKGNILERFSAQQFPDLHSELNLSSLELGDSALYFCASSVDGYEQYFGPGTRLTVT.

This clonotype was counted ten times or more. This chain joins TRBV19 and TRBJ1-5; D perhaps matches TRBD1 (5 bases). There are 18 residues in the CDR3. Germline assignment: CDR1 LNHDA and CDR2 SQIVND (reference sequence). Trimming took 6 bases from V and 0 from J, leaving 21 bases between them. This CDR3 reads CASRSPGRVLTSNQPQHF. The CDR3 DNA follows: TGTGCCAGTAGATCTCCGGGACGAGTTTTGACTAGCAATCAGCCCCAGCATTTT.

This clonotype was seen many times. The CDR3 nucleotides read TGTGCCAGCACCCTAGGACTAGCGGGAAACACCGGGGAGCTGTTTTTT. Its translation: CASTLGLAGNTGELFF. The chain uses TRBV7-9 and TRBJ2-2; 12 nucleotides line up with TRBD2. The CDR3 consists of 16 residues. V was clipped by 7 bases and J by 2 bases; unmatched bases: 5. Germline CDR1 SEHNR, CDR2 FQNEAQ (reference sequence).

This clonotype has more than one count but fewer than ten. The J gene is TRBJ1-2, the V gene TRBV10-2; no clear D. This CDR3 is 12 amino acids long. The germline V gene has CDR1 WSHSY and CDR2 SAAADI. V shed 6 bases and J shed 0 bases, with 5 bases lying between them. The CDR3 spells CASSNTNYGYTF. For the CDR3, the DNA is TGCGCCAGCAGCAATACTAACTATGGCTACACCTTC.

This clonotype has a count of ten or more. The chain links TRBV12-3 or TRBV12-4 to TRBJ1-1; perhaps TRBD1 as D (5 bases). The V and J ends lost 4 bases and 4 bases respectively, with 13 bases between them. The CDR3 totals 14 residues. The CDR3 nucleotides read TGTGCCAGCAGTTCCAGGGCGCATCTCACTGAAGCTTTCTTT. Its protein is CASSSRAHLTEAFF.

This clonotype was picked up many times. The chain uses TRBV12-3 or TRBV12-4 and TRBJ2-1; 11 bases are a match to TRBD1. The CDR3 is made up of 15 amino acids. V shed 5 bases, J shed 9 bases, and the junction held 9 bases outside the gene matches. CDR3 amino acids: CASSKYGQGAAEQFF. In DNA, the CDR3 is TGTGCCAGCAGTAAATACGGACAGGGGGCGGCTGAGCAGTTCTTC.

J is TRBJ2-7 and V is TRBV18, with 9 bases aligning to TRBD1. The ends lost 7 bases at V and 6 bases at J; junction bases unmatched: 7. This CDR3 comprises 13 residues. Germline lookup yields CDR1 KGHSH and CDR2 LQKENI. DNA for the CDR3: TGTGCCAGCTTAGGGACAGGGAGTGGCGAGCAGTACTTC. This codes for CASLGTGSGEQYF.

This clonotype was seen many times. At one boundary the junction diverges from the germline segment, which might be a read error. The chain uses TRBV5-1 and TRBJ2-5, with 10 bases matching TRBD1. The CDR3 loop spans 15 amino acids. The germline V gene has CDR1 SGHRS and CDR2 YFSETQ. The CDR3 protein is CASSLVPGQGPPGDF. CDR3 coding DNA: TGCGCCAGCAGCTTGGTCCCGGGACAGGGGCCTCCGGGAGACTTC.

This clonotype was seen repeatedly, ten times or more. The genes are TRBV5-1 and TRBJ2-1; 14 nucleotides agree with TRBD2. Losses at the gene ends were 4 bases for V and 0 bases for J; bases not matched to a gene: 3. Looked up from germline, CDR1 is SGHRS and CDR2 is YFSETQ. The CDR3 runs to 17 residues. The CDR3 sequence: CASSRTSGGSSYNEQFF. CDR3 sequence (DNA): TGCGCCAGCAGCCGGACTAGCGGGGGGAGCTCCTACAATGAGCAGTTCTTC.